This T cell receptor beta chain derives from a study of Graves' ophthalmopathy and Graves' hyperthyroidism. The length of the CDR3 is 12 residues. Germline V CDR1 and CDR2: LNHDA, SQIVND (reference sequence). V was shortened by 3 bases and J by 5 bases, with 8 bases between the two germline ends. The TCR beta CDR3 regions underwent amplification from RNA transcripts. An initial RT-PCR round employing HTBI primers preceded a second-round multiplex PCR. In TCRdb, the multiplex PCR reads were re-called with MiXCR into one record per CDR3 protein. Of a few hundred thousand distinct CDR3 sequences detected, 15% appear once; the ten largest clones hold roughly 7%. This clonotype appeared many times.

The source is a woman under 30 with stable Graves' hyperthyroidism. This chain links TRBV19 with TRBJ2-7; D call uncertain. The sequenced material came from peripheral blood. CDR3 coding DNA: TGTGCCAGTAGTATCGAAGGGAACGAGCAGTACTTC. Protein: CASSIEGNEQYF.